The entry that follows covers one T cell receptor beta chain sequence. This entry comes from a study of blood T cell repertoires in COVID-19. Method: immunoSEQ multiplex PCR; TCRdb's copy keeps in-frame clones and lacks some. The table shows 100,000 or so clones, with approximately 76% occurring only once. This CDR3 comprises 19 residues. The chain links TRBV21-1 to TRBJ1-1; TRBD1 is the table's D call and was not checked against the DNA. TRBV21-1 is noted as a pseudogene. This clonotype was sampled from a woman in her 70s with acute or convalescent COVID-19. The sequenced sample was peripheral blood. The CDR3 DNA sequence: TGTGCCAGCAGCAAAGTCGGACAGGGAGGGATATTCATGAACACTGAAGCTTTCTTT. As protein: CASSKVGQGGIFMNTEAFF.